Described below is a single T cell receptor (beta chain) sequence and its context. The antigen remains unidentified. This sample is drawn from a study of T-cell memory formation after mild COVID-19. Study information: The TCR clusters were mostly specific to one donor.

MiXCR, run by TCRdb on the 5' RACE reads, gives a single entry per CDR3 protein. The repertoire holds almost 550,000 distinct CDR3 sequences, roughly 20% seen once, with around 13% in the top ten. Points from the study as a whole: Clones contracting across day 15 to 85 had a balanced CD4/CD8 profile; later expanding clones leaned CD4+. For second-wave clones that peaked at day 37, SARS-CoV-2 specificity went unverified.

The germline V and J ends were trimmed by 7 bases and 2 bases, with 15 bases remaining between them. The CDR3 consists of 13 residues. Looked up from germline, CDR1 is SQVTM and CDR2 is ANQGSEA. This receptor was obtained from an adult woman who had mild COVID-19 (a few samples of this study predate the infection). Cell type and time point are not known. The genes are TRBV29-1 and TRBJ2-7, with D perhaps matching TRBD1 or TRBD2 (5 bases each). Specimen: PBMCs or a T cell subset sorted from them (not recorded which). The CDR3 loop reads CSAVRDGTYEQYF. Here the CDR3 DNA reads TGCAGCGCTGTCCGGGACGGCACCTACGAGCAGTACTTC.